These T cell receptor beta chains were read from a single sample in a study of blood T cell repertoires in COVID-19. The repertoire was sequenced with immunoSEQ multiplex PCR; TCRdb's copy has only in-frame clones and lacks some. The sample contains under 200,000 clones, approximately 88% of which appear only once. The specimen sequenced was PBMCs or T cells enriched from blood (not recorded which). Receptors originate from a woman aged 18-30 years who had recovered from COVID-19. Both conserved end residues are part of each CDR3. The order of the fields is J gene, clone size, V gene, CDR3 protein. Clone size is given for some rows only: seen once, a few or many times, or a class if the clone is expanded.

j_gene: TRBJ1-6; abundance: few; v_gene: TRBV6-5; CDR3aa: CASSYNGQGYGSPLHF
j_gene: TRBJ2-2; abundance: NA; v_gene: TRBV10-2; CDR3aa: CASSEWKQGARTGELFF
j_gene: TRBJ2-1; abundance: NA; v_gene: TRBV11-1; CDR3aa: CASSPVASRRNEQFF
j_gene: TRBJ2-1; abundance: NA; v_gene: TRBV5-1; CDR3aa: CASGEGDNEQFF
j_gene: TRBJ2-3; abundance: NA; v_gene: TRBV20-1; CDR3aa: CSARTGTQYF
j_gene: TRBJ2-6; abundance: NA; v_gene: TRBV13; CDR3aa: CASSVQGLAGANVLTF
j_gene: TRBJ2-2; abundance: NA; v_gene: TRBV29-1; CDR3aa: CSVGQGFTGELFF
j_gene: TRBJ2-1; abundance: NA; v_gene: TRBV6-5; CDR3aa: CASIRGEGYNEQFF
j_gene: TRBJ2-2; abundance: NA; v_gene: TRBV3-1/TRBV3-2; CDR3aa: CASSEDGLAGTGELFF
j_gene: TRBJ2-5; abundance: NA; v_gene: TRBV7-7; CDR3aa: CASSLGWSGTGEETQYF
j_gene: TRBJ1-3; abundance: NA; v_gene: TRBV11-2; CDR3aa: CASSPFGDSLLGNTIYF
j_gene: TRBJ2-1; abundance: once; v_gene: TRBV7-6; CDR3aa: CASSLDAGGHNEQFF
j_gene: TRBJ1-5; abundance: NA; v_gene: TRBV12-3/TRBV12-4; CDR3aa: CASSSSFNQPQHF
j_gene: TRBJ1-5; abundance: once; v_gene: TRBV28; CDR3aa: CASREKAQPQHF
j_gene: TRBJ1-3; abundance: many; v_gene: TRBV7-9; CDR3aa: CASSLGGGNTIYF
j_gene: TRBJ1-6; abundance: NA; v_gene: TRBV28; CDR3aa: CASSAQSGFSYNSPLHF
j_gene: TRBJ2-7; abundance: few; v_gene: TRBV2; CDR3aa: CASSEAPTTLRTAYEQYF
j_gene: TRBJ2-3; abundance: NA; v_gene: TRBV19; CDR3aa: CASSMGQEYTDTQYF
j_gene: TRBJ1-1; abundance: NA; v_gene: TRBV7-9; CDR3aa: CASSQNRDIYTEAFF
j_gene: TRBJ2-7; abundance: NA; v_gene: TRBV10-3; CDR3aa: CAISAKGVKGYEQYF
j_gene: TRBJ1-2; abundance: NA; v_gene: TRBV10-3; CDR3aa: CAISEAQGQRNYGYTF
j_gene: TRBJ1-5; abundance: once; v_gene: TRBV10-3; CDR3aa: CAISESRGQGVDGDQPQHF
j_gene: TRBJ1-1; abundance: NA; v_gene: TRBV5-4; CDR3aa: CASSFQNTEAFF
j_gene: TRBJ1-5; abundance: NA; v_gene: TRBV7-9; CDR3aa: CASSFQNQPQHF
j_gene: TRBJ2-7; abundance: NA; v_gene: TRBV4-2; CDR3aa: CASSQVPPDTEGYEQYF
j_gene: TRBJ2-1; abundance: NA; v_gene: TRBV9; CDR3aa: CASSVSGGVGYNEQFF
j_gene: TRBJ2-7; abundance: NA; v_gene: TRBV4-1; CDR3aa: CASSQRSGTPSYEQYF
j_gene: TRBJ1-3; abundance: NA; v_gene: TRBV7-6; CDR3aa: CASSTRTGYSGNTIYF
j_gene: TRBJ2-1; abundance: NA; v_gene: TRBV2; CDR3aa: CASRDRYANNEQFF
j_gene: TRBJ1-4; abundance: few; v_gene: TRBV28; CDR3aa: CATHGDRGFATNEKLFF
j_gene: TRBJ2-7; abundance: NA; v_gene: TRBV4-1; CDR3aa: CASSRADSNYEQYF
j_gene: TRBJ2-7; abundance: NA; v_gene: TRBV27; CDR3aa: CASSLGGGKYEQYF
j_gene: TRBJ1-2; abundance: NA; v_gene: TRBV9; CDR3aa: CASSVAVVDYTF
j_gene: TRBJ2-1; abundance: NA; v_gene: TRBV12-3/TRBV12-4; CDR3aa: CAIRDRTYNEQFF
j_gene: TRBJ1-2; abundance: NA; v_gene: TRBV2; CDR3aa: CASTERALSNYGYTF
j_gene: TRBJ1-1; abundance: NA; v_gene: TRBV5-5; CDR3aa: CASSQTANTEAFF
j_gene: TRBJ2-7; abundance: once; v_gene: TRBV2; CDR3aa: CASKVPDTGLEGEQYF
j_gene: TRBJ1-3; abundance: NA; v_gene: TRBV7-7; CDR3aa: CASSLAQMGGGPLNTIYF
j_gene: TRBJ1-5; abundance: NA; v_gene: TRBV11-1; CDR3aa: CASSAGTGGGNQPQHF
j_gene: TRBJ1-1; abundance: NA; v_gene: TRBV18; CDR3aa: CASSQGRQLTEVGTEAFF
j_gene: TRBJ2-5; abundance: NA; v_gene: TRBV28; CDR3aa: CASSSRDRRGGTQYF
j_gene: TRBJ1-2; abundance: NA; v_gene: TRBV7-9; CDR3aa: CASLPPLQNTNYGYTF